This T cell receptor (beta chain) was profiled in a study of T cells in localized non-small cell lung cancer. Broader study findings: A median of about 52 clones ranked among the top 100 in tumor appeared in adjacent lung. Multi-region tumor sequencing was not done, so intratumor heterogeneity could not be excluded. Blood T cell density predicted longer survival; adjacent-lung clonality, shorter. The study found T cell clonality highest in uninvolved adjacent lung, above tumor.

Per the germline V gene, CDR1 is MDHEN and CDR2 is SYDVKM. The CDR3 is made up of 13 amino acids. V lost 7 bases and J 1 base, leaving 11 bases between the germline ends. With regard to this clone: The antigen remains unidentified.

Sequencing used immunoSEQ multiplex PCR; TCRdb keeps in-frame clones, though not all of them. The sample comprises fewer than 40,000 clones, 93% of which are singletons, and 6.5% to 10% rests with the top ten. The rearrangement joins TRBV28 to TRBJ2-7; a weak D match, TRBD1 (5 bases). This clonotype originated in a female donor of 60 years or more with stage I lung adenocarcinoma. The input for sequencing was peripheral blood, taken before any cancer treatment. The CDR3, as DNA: TGTGCCAGCATAGACAGTTCTTCCTACGAGCAGTACTTC. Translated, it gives CASIDSSSYEQYF.